A selection of T cell receptor beta chains follows, all from one sample in a study of T cells in Graves' hyperthyroidism and ophthalmopathy. Each CDR3 protein is one row after TCRdb ran MiXCR on the multiplex PCR reads. The sample consists of under 450,000 distinct CDR3 sequences, roughly 14% of them appearing once. The sample comprised blood. These receptors were obtained from a woman aged 18-35 years with Graves' hyperthyroidism. Both conserved end residues are part of each CDR3. D genes are given only for firm matches. Expanded clones get a size class; other rows say once, few or many, or leave the size out.

j_call: TRBJ2-6; d_call: NA; clone_size: NA; v_call: TRBV6-1; cdr3_nt: TGTGCCAGCAGTAAAAGGAGGGGTTCGCAGGCTGGGGCCAACGTCCTGACTTTC; cdr3_aa: CASSKRRGSQAGANVLTF
j_call: TRBJ2-7; d_call: NA; clone_size: many; v_call: TRBV3-1; cdr3_nt: TGTGCCAGCAGGGACGACTCTCACGAGCAGTACTTC; cdr3_aa: CASRDDSHEQYF
j_call: TRBJ2-2; d_call: NA; clone_size: many; v_call: TRBV20-1; cdr3_nt: TGCAGTGCTAGAGGGGAGTCGAACACCGGGGAGCTGTTTTTT; cdr3_aa: CSARGESNTGELFF
j_call: TRBJ2-5; d_call: TRBD1; clone_size: NA; v_call: TRBV4-1; cdr3_nt: TGCGCCAGTCCAGACAGGGGGCGGATTGAGACCCAGTACTTC; cdr3_aa: CASPDRGRIETQYF
j_call: TRBJ2-3; d_call: NA; clone_size: NA; v_call: TRBV7-2; cdr3_nt: TGTGCCAGCAGCTTAGGACCGACCAGGACAGATACGCAGTATTTT; cdr3_aa: CASSLGPTRTDTQYF
j_call: TRBJ2-7; d_call: NA; clone_size: NA; v_call: TRBV5-1; cdr3_nt: TGCGCCAGCAGCTTGGACGCAGGGCCCTCCTACGAGCAGTACTTC; cdr3_aa: CASSLDAGPSYEQYF
j_call: TRBJ2-5; d_call: TRBD1; clone_size: many; v_call: TRBV11-2; cdr3_nt: TGTGCCAGCAGCTTTAGGGGACAGGGGGTTTTGGAGACCCAGTACTTC; cdr3_aa: CASSFRGQGVLETQYF
j_call: TRBJ2-7; d_call: TRBD1; clone_size: NA; v_call: TRBV29-1; cdr3_nt: TGCAGCGCCCGGACAGGGGTGGGCTACGAGCAGTACTTC; cdr3_aa: CSARTGVGYEQYF
j_call: TRBJ2-7; d_call: NA; clone_size: many; v_call: TRBV18; cdr3_nt: TGTGCCAGCTCCCCAACAGCTTCCCCCACCTACGAGCAGTACTTC; cdr3_aa: CASSPTASPTYEQYF
j_call: TRBJ2-1; d_call: NA; clone_size: many; v_call: TRBV6-2/TRBV6-3; cdr3_nt: TGTGCCAGCAGTGTCCTCAGCGATGAGCAGTTCTTC; cdr3_aa: CASSVLSDEQFF
j_call: TRBJ1-2; d_call: NA; clone_size: many; v_call: TRBV4-1; cdr3_nt: TGCGCCAGCAGCCAAGCAACAGGGAACTATGGCTACACCTTC; cdr3_aa: CASSQATGNYGYTF
j_call: TRBJ2-2; d_call: NA; clone_size: many; v_call: TRBV19; cdr3_nt: TGTGCCAGCGGGCGGACCTCGAACACCGGGGAGCTGTTTTTT; cdr3_aa: CASGRTSNTGELFF
j_call: TRBJ1-2; d_call: NA; clone_size: many; v_call: TRBV20-1; cdr3_nt: TGCAGTGCCGGCGGTCGGGGTTATGGCTACACCTTC; cdr3_aa: CSAGGRGYGYTF
j_call: TRBJ1-4; d_call: TRBD1; clone_size: few; v_call: TRBV20-1; cdr3_nt: TGCAGTGCTAGAGACGGACGACAGGGTAGGGAAAAACTGTTTTTT; cdr3_aa: CSARDGRQGREKLFF
j_call: TRBJ2-5; d_call: TRBD2; clone_size: many; v_call: TRBV20-1; cdr3_nt: TGCAGTGCTAGAGATTTAGCGGGGGGCGCCCAAGAGACCCAGTACTTC; cdr3_aa: CSARDLAGGAQETQYF
j_call: TRBJ1-2; d_call: NA; clone_size: many; v_call: TRBV27; cdr3_nt: TGTGCCTCAAAAAGGGGACAAGGCTATGGCTACACCTTC; cdr3_aa: CASKRGQGYGYTF
j_call: TRBJ2-5; d_call: TRBD2; clone_size: NA; v_call: TRBV9; cdr3_nt: TGTGCCAGCAGCGTCGGACTAGCGGGGGGGTCCGGCGGGACCCAGTACTTC; cdr3_aa: CASSVGLAGGSGGTQYF
j_call: TRBJ1-4; d_call: TRBD1; clone_size: many; v_call: TRBV15; cdr3_nt: TGTGCCACCAGCAGAGACCCGACAGGGGGCGGCGATGAAAAACTGTTTTTT; cdr3_aa: CATSRDPTGGGDEKLFF
j_call: TRBJ2-7; d_call: NA; clone_size: few; v_call: TRBV3-1; cdr3_nt: TGTGCCAGCAGCCAAAGGGTCGCCTACGAGCAGTACTTC; cdr3_aa: CASSQRVAYEQYF
j_call: TRBJ2-1; d_call: TRBD2; clone_size: many; v_call: TRBV29-1; cdr3_nt: TGCAGCGTCACAACTAGCGGGAGTGGCTACGCCAATGAGCAGTTCTTC; cdr3_aa: CSVTTSGSGYANEQFF
j_call: TRBJ2-3; d_call: NA; clone_size: NA; v_call: TRBV5-6; cdr3_nt: TGTGCCAGCAGTAGGGAAACAGATACGCAGTATTTT; cdr3_aa: CASSRETDTQYF
j_call: TRBJ1-1; d_call: NA; clone_size: NA; v_call: TRBV12-3/TRBV12-4; cdr3_nt: TGTGCCAGCAGCTTGGGCTATTCTGAAGCTTTCTTT; cdr3_aa: CASSLGYSEAFF
j_call: TRBJ2-2; d_call: TRBD2; clone_size: many; v_call: TRBV5-6; cdr3_nt: TGTGCCAGCAGCCTCGGACTAGCGGGGAACACCGGGGAGCTGTTTTTT; cdr3_aa: CASSLGLAGNTGELFF
j_call: TRBJ1-2; d_call: NA; clone_size: many; v_call: TRBV5-1; cdr3_nt: TGCGCCAGCAGCTTGGATAGCTTTTATGGCTACACCTTC; cdr3_aa: CASSLDSFYGYTF
j_call: TRBJ1-2; d_call: NA; clone_size: many; v_call: TRBV13; cdr3_nt: TGTGCCAGCAGCCCGGGGGCGGTCTATGGCTACACCTTC; cdr3_aa: CASSPGAVYGYTF
j_call: TRBJ2-1; d_call: NA; clone_size: NA; v_call: TRBV13; cdr3_nt: TGTGCCAGCAGCACAGGCTCCCAAGCGGCCTCCTACAATGAGCAGTTCTTC; cdr3_aa: CASSTGSQAASYNEQFF
j_call: TRBJ2-1; d_call: NA; clone_size: NA; v_call: TRBV3-1; cdr3_nt: TGTGCCAGCAGCCGGACCGACCCCTACAATGAGCAGTTCTTC; cdr3_aa: CASSRTDPYNEQFF
j_call: TRBJ2-5; d_call: TRBD1; clone_size: many; v_call: TRBV10-3; cdr3_nt: TGTGCCATCAGCCAGGACAGGTCACAAGAGACCCAGTACTTC; cdr3_aa: CAISQDRSQETQYF
j_call: TRBJ1-1; d_call: NA; clone_size: many; v_call: TRBV29-1; cdr3_nt: TGCAGCGTTGTAGACAGCCACCCTGAAGCTTTCTTT; cdr3_aa: CSVVDSHPEAFF
j_call: TRBJ1-4; d_call: TRBD1; clone_size: few; v_call: TRBV5-6; cdr3_nt: TGTGCCAGCAGTTTGGGACAGGGGTACAGTGAAAAACTGTTTTTT; cdr3_aa: CASSLGQGYSEKLFF
j_call: TRBJ2-1; d_call: TRBD2; clone_size: many; v_call: TRBV4-2; cdr3_nt: TGTGCCAGCAGTTCACTTAGCGGGAGTGGCGAGCAGTTCTTC; cdr3_aa: CASSSLSGSGEQFF
j_call: TRBJ1-2; d_call: NA; clone_size: many; v_call: TRBV6-1; cdr3_nt: TGTGCCAGCAGATCACAGGGAACTAACTATGGCTACACCTTC; cdr3_aa: CASRSQGTNYGYTF
j_call: TRBJ2-5; d_call: NA; clone_size: NA; v_call: TRBV3-1; cdr3_nt: TGTGCCAGCAGCGGAAACCGGGACTTCCAAGAGACCCAGTACTTC; cdr3_aa: CASSGNRDFQETQYF
j_call: TRBJ1-1; d_call: TRBD1; clone_size: many; v_call: TRBV19; cdr3_nt: TGTGCCAGTAGTATAGGGGTGACCGGGACAGGGTTCACTGAAGCTTTCTTT; cdr3_aa: CASSIGVTGTGFTEAFF
j_call: TRBJ1-5; d_call: NA; clone_size: NA; v_call: TRBV19; cdr3_nt: TGTGCCAGTAGTCTTTCGAAACGACCTCGAAACCAGCCCCAGCATTTT; cdr3_aa: CASSLSKRPRNQPQHF
j_call: TRBJ2-3; d_call: TRBD2; clone_size: NA; v_call: TRBV11-2; cdr3_nt: TGTGCCAGCAGCTTAGATAGCGGGGGGGCCCGTACAGATACGCAGTATTTT; cdr3_aa: CASSLDSGGARTDTQYF
j_call: TRBJ2-2; d_call: NA; clone_size: many; v_call: TRBV7-8; cdr3_nt: TGTGCCAGCAGCATTCGACCCGCGAACACCGGGGAGCTGTTTTTT; cdr3_aa: CASSIRPANTGELFF
j_call: TRBJ2-5; d_call: TRBD1; clone_size: many; v_call: TRBV3-1; cdr3_nt: TGTGCCAGCAGCCACGACAGGGAAGAGACCCAGTACTTC; cdr3_aa: CASSHDREETQYF
j_call: TRBJ1-2; d_call: NA; clone_size: many; v_call: TRBV4-2; cdr3_nt: TGTGCCAGCAGCCAAGAAGGATCAGGCCAGGGGAGCTACACCTTC; cdr3_aa: CASSQEGSGQGSYTF
j_call: TRBJ2-1; d_call: NA; clone_size: many; v_call: TRBV10-2; cdr3_nt: TGCGCCAGCAGTCCCATAGGAGGGGACTCATCCTACAATGAGCAGTTCTTC; cdr3_aa: CASSPIGGDSSYNEQFF
j_call: TRBJ1-1; d_call: TRBD1; clone_size: NA; v_call: TRBV30; cdr3_nt: TGTGCCTGGAGTGGAACAGGGGTGAACACTGAAGCTTTCTTT; cdr3_aa: CAWSGTGVNTEAFF
j_call: TRBJ2-5; d_call: TRBD2; clone_size: many; v_call: TRBV28; cdr3_nt: TGTGCCAGCAGTCCTCGGGGGGGCCCGGGGGAGACCCAGTACTTC; cdr3_aa: CASSPRGGPGETQYF
j_call: TRBJ1-4; d_call: NA; clone_size: many; v_call: TRBV5-1; cdr3_nt: TGCGCCAGCAGCTTGGACCCAAGAACCGGTCATGAAAAACTGTTTTTT; cdr3_aa: CASSLDPRTGHEKLFF
j_call: TRBJ2-7; d_call: TRBD1; clone_size: many; v_call: TRBV7-3; cdr3_nt: TGTGCCAGCAGCTTAGTAGGGGGGACAGGGTTAAACGAGCAGTACTTC; cdr3_aa: CASSLVGGTGLNEQYF
j_call: TRBJ2-7; d_call: NA; clone_size: many; v_call: TRBV24-1; cdr3_nt: TGTGCCACCAGTGATCCCTCCGCTTACGAGCAGTACTTC; cdr3_aa: CATSDPSAYEQYF
j_call: TRBJ2-1; d_call: NA; clone_size: many; v_call: TRBV6-1; cdr3_nt: TGTGCCAGCAGTTTAACGGGGGAGCGCAATGAGCAGTTCTTC; cdr3_aa: CASSLTGERNEQFF
j_call: TRBJ1-2; d_call: NA; clone_size: many; v_call: TRBV5-1; cdr3_nt: TGCGCCAGCAGCTTTTCGCCAGCTAACTATGGCTACACCTTC; cdr3_aa: CASSFSPANYGYTF
j_call: TRBJ2-1; d_call: TRBD2; clone_size: many; v_call: TRBV5-6; cdr3_nt: TGTGCCAGCAGCAGTTTTCTAGCGGAGAACAATGAGCAGTTCTTC; cdr3_aa: CASSSFLAENNEQFF
j_call: TRBJ2-3; d_call: NA; clone_size: many; v_call: TRBV4-1; cdr3_nt: TGCGCCAGCAGCCATTTCCAGGCCACAGATACGCAGTATTTT; cdr3_aa: CASSHFQATDTQYF
j_call: TRBJ1-5; d_call: TRBD1; clone_size: many; v_call: TRBV28; cdr3_nt: TGTGCCAGCAGATCAAACAGGGGGGACACATGCCATTTT; cdr3_aa: CASRSNRGDTCHF
j_call: TRBJ1-6; d_call: TRBD1; clone_size: many; v_call: TRBV20-1; cdr3_nt: TGCAGTGCTTCCGGGACAGGGGGGAGATCACCCCTCCACTTT; cdr3_aa: CSASGTGGRSPLHF
j_call: TRBJ1-1; d_call: TRBD1; clone_size: few; v_call: TRBV6-5; cdr3_nt: TGTGCCAGCAGTTACGGACAGGGAGTGGTTGTTGCTGAAGCTTTCTTT; cdr3_aa: CASSYGQGVVVAEAFF